Listed here are 27 T cell receptor beta chains from one sample, sequenced in a study of OX40 agonist ivuxolimab in advanced cancers. Library preparation employed the immunoSEQ multiplex PCR assay. TCRdb's version of the immuneACCESS table is confined to in-frame rearrangements and falls short of the full clone set. An unresolved V gene accounts for under half of the shortfall where checked; the remainder is of unknown origin. Recorded for this sample are tens of thousands of clones; about 88% of them occurred a single time. Of the sample, approximately 7% is held by the ten largest clones. This specimen consisted of CD4+ or CD8+ T cells sorted from blood, obtained in a trial of the OX40 agonist ivuxolimab. The receptors originated from an adult with an advanced solid tumor such as melanoma, head and neck, liver or kidney cancer.

The V and J genes are TRBV11-2 and TRBJ1-6, with no clear D. The CDR3 has 16 amino acids. The V gene lost 3 bases and the J gene lost 1 base, with 10 bases spanning the gap. Germline V lookup: CDR1 SGHAT, CDR2 FQNNGV. The CDR3 loop is CASSFQRLSYNSPLHF. As DNA, the CDR3 is TGTGCCAGCAGCTTTCAACGGTTATCCTATAATTCACCCCTCCACTTT. The complete variable domain, with remaining parts taken from reference TRBV11-2 and TRBJ1-6, reads EAGVAQSPRYKIIEKRQSVAFWCNPISGHATLYWYQQILGQGPKLLIQFQNNGVVDDSQLPKDRFSAERLKGVDSTLKIQPAKLEDSAVYLCASSFQRLSYNSPLHFGNGTRLTVT.

This rearrangement joins TRBV10-2 to TRBJ1-1, with D tentatively TRBD1 (5 bases). Trimming stripped 1 base from V and 1 base from J, with 10 bases between. The CDR3 extends over 15 amino acids. Germline V gene sequence: CDR1 WSHSY, CDR2 SAAADI. This chain's CDR3 is CASSEWGGTNTEAFF. The CDR3 DNA follows: TGCGCCAGCAGTGAGTGGGGGGGTACGAACACTGAAGCTTTCTTT.

This sequence joins TRBV30 and TRBJ1-1; no clear D. V was clipped by 3 bases and J by 3 bases, with 11 bases between them. The V gene's germline CDR1 is GTSNPN and CDR2 SVGIG (reference sequence). The CDR3 has 13 amino acids. Here the CDR3 reads CAWRVSGYTEAFF. As DNA, the CDR3 is TGTGCCTGGAGAGTCAGCGGGTACACTGAAGCTTTCTTT.

V is TRBV18 and J is TRBJ2-1; 8 positions agree with TRBD2. The CDR3 length is 16 residues. CDR1 is KGHSH, CDR2 LQKENI, per germline. Trimming cost V 5 bases and J 9 bases; bases outside gene matches: 15. The chain's CDR3 is CASSAMYGRASGEQFF. The CDR3 nucleotides read TGTGCCAGCTCAGCGATGTACGGGAGGGCCTCCGGTGAGCAGTTCTTC.

The chain recombines TRBV30 with TRBJ2-3; D gene uncertain. The germline gives CDR1 GTSNPN, CDR2 SVGIG (reference sequence). The length of the CDR3 is 13 residues. V dropped 1 base and J dropped 2 bases, with 7 bases sitting between them. The CDR3: CAWSDDFTDTQYF. In DNA form, the CDR3 reads TGTGCCTGGAGTGACGACTTCACAGATACGCAGTATTTT.

This chain joins TRBV27 and TRBJ2-7; 9 nucleotides line up with TRBD1. Germline CDR1 and CDR2: MNHEY and SMNVEV (reference sequence). Unmatched junction bases numbered 13, after V lost 4 bases and J lost 3 bases. CDR3 length: 17 amino acids. As DNA, the CDR3 is TGTGCCAGCAGTTCCTTAGGAGGAACAGGGGGCATCTACGAGCAGTACTTC. This translates into CASSSLGGTGGIYEQYF.

In nucleotides, the CDR3 is TGTGCCTGGAGTGTTCCCGGGGGTTCAGATACGCAGTATTTT. Translated: CAWSVPGGSDTQYF. The chain combines TRBV30 with TRBJ2-3; TRBD2 is a possible D gene (6 bases). The V end lost 0 bases, the J end lost 4 bases, and 11 bases lay between the germline ends. The CDR3 sequence is 14 residues long. CDR1 GTSNPN and CDR2 SVGIG come from the germline V gene (reference sequence). The full variable domain, completed using reference TRBV30 and TRBJ2-3, is SQTIHQWPATLVQPVGSPLSLECTVEGTSNPNLYWYRQAAGRGLQLLFYSVGIGQISSEVPQNLSASRPQDRQFILSSKKLLLSDSGFYLCAWSVPGGSDTQYFGPGTRLTVL.

The chain recombines TRBV27 with TRBJ1-1, with a weak D call TRBD1 (6 bases). The CDR3 totals 14 residues. Germline V gene sequence: CDR1 MNHEY, CDR2 SMNVEV (reference sequence). V lost 6 bases to trimming and J lost 2 bases, with 13 bases between them. CDR3 sequence (DNA): TGTGCCAGCAGAATAACAGGGCTAAACACTGAAGCTTTCTTT. This encodes CASRITGLNTEAFF.

The chain is built from TRBV12-5 and TRBJ2-3; D possibly matches TRBD1 or TRBD2 (5 bases each). The germline CDR1 and CDR2 sequences are LGHNT and FRNRAP. The CDR3 has 18 residues. With 0 bases removed from V and 0 bases from J, the gap between germline ends came to 16 bases. CDR3 sequence (DNA): TGTGCTAGTGGTTTGGTACCATCAGGGACGGTTAGCACAGATACGCAGTATTTT. Translation gives CASGLVPSGTVSTDTQYF.

This clone was counted once. The V and J genes are TRBV21-1 and TRBJ2-7. TRBV21-1 represents a pseudogene. The CDR3 is made up of 16 amino acids. The CDR3 DNA reads as TGTGCCAGCAGCAATGTTCAGGGAGATGGTCCCTACGAGCAGTACTTC. Protein sequence: CASSNVQGDGPYEQYF.

The rearrangement joins TRBV5-5 to TRBJ2-3; 7 positions match TRBD2. CDR3 length: 14 residues. V lost 5 bases, J lost 1 base, and 4 bases stayed unmatched. Germline CDR1 SGHKS, CDR2 YYEKEE (reference sequence). The CDR3 region is CASSLLAGTDTQYF. The DNA for the CDR3 is TGTGCCAGCAGTTTGCTAGCGGGCACAGATACGCAGTATTTT.

The chain recombines TRBV7-9 with TRBJ1-1; weak D call: TRBD1 (5 bases). Germline loops: CDR1 SEHNR, CDR2 FQNEAQ (reference sequence). V was cut by 8 bases and J by 4 bases, with 11 bases left in between. The length of the CDR3 is 12 residues. CDR3 loop: CASLRGSTEAFF. The CDR3 DNA reads as TGTGCCAGCCTTCGGGGGAGCACTGAAGCTTTCTTT.

This clone was counted only a few times. V gene TRBV10-1 combines with J gene TRBJ2-7; 9 nucleotides align to TRBD1. The CDR3 runs 12 residues. The V gene's germline CDR1 is WNHNN and CDR2 SYGVQD (reference sequence). Trimming cost V 5 bases and J 6 bases; bases outside gene matches: 2. The CDR3 is CASSKDRGEQYF. The CDR3 DNA sequence: TGCGCCAGCAGTAAGGACAGGGGCGAGCAGTACTTC.

This clone was seen just once. The chain links TRBV2 to TRBJ1-5, with a possible D match to TRBD1 (5 bases). CDR3 length: 13 amino acids. V lost 6 bases and J 11 bases, leaving 17 bases between the germline ends. Germline V gene data show CDR1 as SNHLY and CDR2 as FYNNEI. The CDR3 nucleotides read TGTGCCAGCAGCCAAGCAGGGAGCGGGGCCCAGCATTTT. This translates into CASSQAGSGAQHF. The whole variable domain, filled in from reference TRBV2 and TRBJ1-5, reads EPEVTQTPSHQVTQMGQEVILRCVPISNHLYFYWYRQILGQKVEFLVSFYNNEISEKSEIFDDQFSVERPDGSNFTLKIRSTKLEDSAMYFCASSQAGSGAQHFGDGTRLSIL.

V and J are TRBV15 and TRBJ1-1; D might be TRBD1 (5 bases). Germline V gene sequence: CDR1 LNHNV, CDR2 YYDKDF (reference sequence). Trimming stripped 5 bases from V and 1 base from J, with 8 bases between. The CDR3 is made up of 13 amino acids. CDR3 residues: CATSLDRNTEAFF. For the CDR3, the DNA is TGTGCCACCAGCCTAGACAGGAACACTGAAGCTTTCTTT.

This chain joins TRBV30 and TRBJ1-2; tentative D call: TRBD1 (5 bases). The CDR3 spans 14 residues. Germline CDR1 is GTSNPN and CDR2 is SVGIG (reference sequence). Trimming cost V 0 bases and J 5 bases, with 13 bases left between them. The CDR3: CAWSVSQGKYGYTF. The CDR3 nucleotides are TGTGCCTGGAGTGTATCCCAGGGAAAATATGGCTACACCTTC.

This clone was detected a few times. The chain has TRBV11-3 and TRBJ1-3; the D gene is possibly TRBD1 (5 bases). The CDR3 covers 15 residues. V was shortened by 0 bases and J by 4 bases, with 10 bases between the two germline ends. Germline CDR1 SGHNT, CDR2 YENEEA. The CDR3, as DNA: TGTGCCAGCAGCTTAGAGGCCTCAGGGGGAAACACCATATATTTT. It is translated as CASSLEASGGNTIYF. Variable domain in full (rest from reference TRBV11-3 and TRBJ1-3): EAGVVQSPRYKIIEKKQPVAFWCNPISGHNTLYWYLQNLGQGPELLIRYENEEAVDDSQLPKDRFSAERLKGVDSTLKIQPAELGDSAVYLCASSLEASGGNTIYFGEGSWLTVV.

The rearrangement links TRBV29-1 to TRBJ1-1; D remains unclear. The CDR3 totals 13 residues. Germline values: CDR1 SQVTM, CDR2 ANQGSEA. V gave up 1 base and J gave up 3 bases, with 9 bases separating them. CDR3 coding DNA: TGCAGCGTTGAAGCACAACCCGACACTGAAGCTTTCTTT. It translates to CSVEAQPDTEAFF.

This clone has only a few counts. A read error may account for a junction end that differs from germline. V and J are TRBV7-7 and TRBJ2-1; D is uncertain. The germline CDR1 and CDR2 sequences are SSHAT and FNYEAQ (reference sequence). The CDR3 is made up of 13 amino acids. CDR3 region: CASSLVPNNEQFF. In DNA form, the CDR3 reads TGTGCTAGCAGCTTAGTACCCAACAATGAGCAGTTCTTC.

The rearrangement joins TRBV29-1 to TRBJ2-3; 7 nucleotides align to TRBD1. This CDR3 is 14 amino acids long. CDR1 and CDR2 (germline): SQVTM, ANQGSEA. The J segment lost 3 bases and the V segment lost 3 bases, leaving 6 bases of the junction unmatched. The CDR3 protein is CSVDKSGGTDTQYF. CDR3 DNA sequence: TGCAGCGTTGATAAGTCAGGGGGAACAGATACGCAGTATTTT.

This sequence joins TRBV6-5 and TRBJ2-7, with 7 bases fitting TRBD1. The trim removed 2 bases at V and 3 bases at J, leaving 4 bases unmatched. Germline V CDR1 and CDR2: MNHEY, SVGAGI. The CDR3 extends over 14 amino acids. The CDR3 sequence: CASSYDRVHYEQYF. The CDR3 DNA follows: TGTGCCAGCAGTTACGACAGGGTGCACTACGAGCAGTACTTC.

This chain joins TRBV27 and TRBJ1-2, with unresolved D. There are 13 residues in the CDR3. Trimming removed 2 bases from V and 6 bases from J, with 10 bases in between. The germline gives CDR1 MNHEY, CDR2 SMNVEV (reference sequence). This chain's CDR3 is CASSLGPWNGYTF. The CDR3 DNA reads as TGTGCCAGCAGTTTAGGGCCGTGGAATGGCTACACCTTC.

The chain employs TRBV20-1 and TRBJ2-1; no reliable D call. With 6 bases removed from V and 8 bases from J, the gap between germline ends came to 8 bases. CDR1 is DFQATT and CDR2 is SNEGSKA in the germline V gene (reference sequence). This CDR3 has 10 amino acids. CDR3 region: CSAQKHEQFF. As DNA, the CDR3 is TGCAGTGCACAGAAGCATGAGCAGTTCTTC.

The chain couples TRBV5-1 to TRBJ1-2, with TRBD1 as a possible D gene (5 bases). CDR1 and CDR2 from the germline V gene are SGHRS and YFSETQ. V was clipped by 0 bases and J by 8 bases, with 8 bases between them. The CDR3 is 12 amino acids. CDR3 sequence reads: CASSLDRLGYTF. The CDR3 coding sequence is TGCGCCAGCAGCTTGGACAGGCTCGGCTACACCTTC.

This chain connects TRBV7-2 to TRBJ1-2; 8 bases align to TRBD1. After removal of 5 bases from V and 3 bases from J, the junction contained 5 bases not matched to a gene. CDR3 length: 14 residues. CDR1 and CDR2 (germline): SGHTA, FQGNSA. CDR3 sequence reads: CASSRTGMDYGYTF. The CDR3, as DNA: TGTGCCAGCAGCCGGACAGGGATGGACTATGGCTACACCTTC.

This sequence joins TRBV6-6 and TRBJ1-2; maybe TRBD1 (6 bases). The CDR3 extends over 13 amino acids. The germline V gene has CDR1 MNHNY and CDR2 SVGAGI (reference sequence). V lost 6 bases to trimming and J lost 4 bases, with 12 bases between them. The CDR3 DNA follows: TGTGCCAGCAGGTGGGGACACGGCTATGGCTACACCTTC. This gives the protein CASRWGHGYGYTF.

This chain links TRBV7-9 with TRBJ2-7; D possibly uses TRBD1 or TRBD2 (6 bases each). This CDR3 has 18 residues. Germline V CDR1 and CDR2: SEHNR, FQNEAQ (reference sequence). Trimming pared 3 bases from V and 3 bases from J, leaving 24 bases between. CDR3 DNA: TGTGCCAGCAGCTTTACCGGGGGCGGGTTTGTGGCCTACTACGAGCAGTACTTC. Translated: CASSFTGGGFVAYYEQYF.